The next 19 T cell receptor beta chains were all read from a single sample in a study of blood T cell repertoires in COVID-19. Sequencing used immunoSEQ multiplex PCR; TCRdb keeps in-frame clones, though not all of them. The sample includes about 130,000 clones, approximately 85% of them seen just once. Sequenced: peripheral blood. The receptors come from a woman aged 80 or over with COVID-19, enrolled during active disease.

The chain carries TRBV24-1 and TRBJ2-1, with 11 positions matching TRBD2. V dropped 5 bases and J dropped 1; count of bases not matched to a gene: 3. CDR3 length: 16 residues. Germline V gene lookup returns CDR1 KGHDR and CDR2 SFDVKD. CDR3 sequence (DNA): TGTGCCACCAGTGCCCCTAGCGGGGGGTCCTACAATGAGCAGTTCTTC. It specifies CATSAPSGGSYNEQFF.

CDR3 region: CSASVQGADGYTF. CDR3 nucleotides: TGCAGTGCTAGTGTTCAGGGGGCTGACGGCTACACCTTC. V usage is TRBV20-1 and J usage is TRBJ1-2, with 8 bases fitting TRBD1. J lost 8 bases, V lost 3 bases, and 8 bases had no gene match. Germline V lookup: CDR1 DFQATT, CDR2 SNEGSKA (reference sequence). CDR3 length: 13 amino acids.

This clone has more than one count but fewer than ten. The CDR3 reads CASRGLAHYEQYF. The CDR3 coding sequence is TGTGCCAGCAGGGGACTAGCTCACTACGAGCAGTACTTC. The rearrangement uses TRBV2 and TRBJ2-7; 9 nucleotides agree with TRBD2. The germline V gene encodes CDR1 SNHLY and CDR2 FYNNEI. This CDR3 spans 13 amino acids. V lost 6 bases, J lost 3 bases, and 3 bases stayed unmatched.

The rearrangement joins TRBV5-4 to TRBJ1-1, with D possibly TRBD1 on 6 matching bases. The CDR3 spans 15 residues. Germline V gives CDR1 SGHNT, CDR2 YYREEE (reference sequence). Trimming pared 3 bases from V and 5 bases from J, leaving 17 bases between. The CDR3 protein is CASSYDGGGYTEAFF. For the CDR3, the DNA is TGTGCCAGCAGCTATGATGGGGGGGGCTATACTGAAGCTTTCTTT. Variable domain in full (rest from reference TRBV5-4 and TRBJ1-1): ETGVTQSPTHLIKTRGQQVTLRCSSQSGHNTVSWYQQALGQGPQFIFQYYREEENGRGNFPPRFSGLQFPNYSSELNVNALELDDSALYLCASSYDGGGYTEAFFGQGTRLTVV.

The chain uses TRBV5-1 and TRBJ2-7, with D maybe TRBD2 (6 bases). Germline assignment: CDR1 SGHRS and CDR2 YFSETQ. V was trimmed by 2 bases and J by 3 bases, leaving 15 bases between them. This CDR3 has 15 residues. The CDR3 here is CASSFGGRYDYEQYF. The CDR3 bases are TGCGCCAGCAGCTTCGGTGGGAGGTATGACTACGAGCAGTACTTC.

The sample holds one count of this clone. The chain recombines TRBV9 with TRBJ2-7, with a weak D call TRBD1 (5 bases). Germline V gene data show CDR1 as SGDLS and CDR2 as YYNGEE. The length of the CDR3 is 14 residues. The V and J ends lost 7 bases and 3 bases respectively, with 17 bases between them. CDR3 DNA: TGTGCCAGCGCGGAAGGGGCAGGGAACTACGAGCAGTACTTC. Translating it yields CASAEGAGNYEQYF.

V gene TRBV7-3 combines with J gene TRBJ1-3; no reliable D call. CDR1 and CDR2 (germline): SGHTA, FQGTGA. Trimming removed 0 bases from V and 3 bases from J, with 6 bases in between. The CDR3 has 14 amino acids. Written as DNA, the CDR3 is TGTGCCAGCAGCTTAACGGGCAGTGGAAACACCATATATTTT. It translates to CASSLTGSGNTIYF.

This clone occurred a few times. CDR3 residues: CASRHQQGASETQYF. For the CDR3, the DNA is TGTGCCAGCAGGCACCAACAGGGGGCGAGTGAGACCCAGTACTTC. V and J are TRBV7-2 and TRBJ2-5; 9 bases align to TRBD1. Per the germline V gene, CDR1 is SGHTA and CDR2 is FQGNSA. The length of the CDR3 is 15 residues. The trim removed 6 bases at V and 5 bases at J, leaving 10 bases unmatched.

The gene calls are TRBV7-8 and TRBJ2-2; no clear D gene. With 2 bases removed from V and 4 bases from J, the gap between germline ends came to 11 bases. Looked up from germline, CDR1 is SGHVS and CDR2 is FQNEAQ. The CDR3 extends over 15 amino acids. The CDR3: CASSLSRLPTGELFF. The CDR3 DNA is TGTGCCAGCAGCTTATCGCGGCTTCCCACCGGGGAGCTGTTTTTT.

In regard to this clone: Other DNA variants within this sample encode the same CDR3. CDR3 amino acids: CASSRDSYGYTF. The CDR3 DNA sequence: TGTGCCAGCAGCCGGGACAGCTATGGCTACACCTTC. V is TRBV5-4 and J is TRBJ1-2; 7 bases are shared with TRBD1. V lost 4 bases and J lost 4; bases outside the gene matches: 1. Germline CDR1 SGHNT, CDR2 YYREEE (reference sequence). The CDR3 sequence is 12 residues long.

This clone was counted a single time. The rearrangement joins TRBV19 to TRBJ2-1; maybe TRBD1 (5 bases). Trimming left V 6 bases short and J 4 bases short, with 16 bases between. The CDR3 is 15 amino acids. Looked up from germline, CDR1 is LNHDA and CDR2 is SQIVND (reference sequence). In DNA form, the CDR3 reads TGTGCCAGTAGGACCTCAGGGATACTATACAATGAGCAGTTCTTC. This translates into CASRTSGILYNEQFF.

The rearrangement links TRBV19 to TRBJ1-5, with D possibly TRBD1 on 5 matching bases. V was trimmed by 7 bases and J by 2 bases, leaving 24 bases between them. This CDR3 has 18 amino acids. Germline V gene lookup returns CDR1 LNHDA and CDR2 SQIVND (reference sequence). DNA of the CDR3: TGTGCCAGTAAAATACCCGAGGGCAGGGAGGTAGGCAATCAGCCCCAGCATTTT. Translated: CASKIPEGREVGNQPQHF.

The rearrangement uses TRBV18 and TRBJ1-1; possible D gene TRBD1, 6 bases. V gave up 5 bases and J gave up 0 bases, with 13 bases separating them. The germline gives CDR1 KGHSH, CDR2 LQKENI. The CDR3 runs to 15 residues. In DNA form, the CDR3 reads TGTGCCAGCTCAACCCAGACAGGATTGAACACTGAAGCTTTCTTT. This translates into CASSTQTGLNTEAFF.

The rearrangement uses TRBV28 and TRBJ1-6, with 7 bases that match TRBD1. Trimming at V came to 5 bases and at J to 10 bases, leaving 14 bases not matched to a gene. Germline V CDR1 and CDR2: MDHEN, SYDVKM. The CDR3 covers 16 residues. CDR3 sequence (DNA): TGTGCCAGCAGTCTAAACTCCGGGACAGTTATATCACCCCTCCACTTT. Protein sequence: CASSLNSGTVISPLHF.

V is TRBV5-6 and J is TRBJ2-7; 8 nucleotides line up with TRBD1. V trimming: 2 bases; J trimming: 4 bases; junction bases outside the gene matches: 8. The germline CDR1 and CDR2 sequences are SGHDT and YYEEEE. The CDR3 extends over 15 amino acids. The CDR3 reads CASSLRTGGKYEQYF. The CDR3 coding sequence is TGTGCCAGCAGCTTACGTACAGGGGGGAAATACGAGCAGTACTTC.

The V and J genes are TRBV2 and TRBJ2-3, with a weak D call TRBD2 (6 bases). Per the germline V gene, CDR1 is SNHLY and CDR2 is FYNNEI. CDR3 length: 17 residues. Trimming shortened V by 5 bases and J by 12 bases, and 30 bases separated the two germline ends. CDR3 sequence reads: CASSLRNIGILATNQYF. CDR3 DNA sequence: TGTGCCAGCAGTCTTAGAAATATCGGGATCCTAGCGACTAATCAGTATTTT.

This sequence joins TRBV6-5 and TRBJ1-5; D gene uncertain. V was clipped by 9 bases and J by 6 bases, with 12 bases between them. CDR1 is MNHEY, CDR2 SVGAGI, per germline. The CDR3 is 12 amino acids. CDR3 in amino acids: CASQPRGQPQHF. CDR3 DNA sequence: TGTGCCAGTCAACCACGGGGTCAGCCCCAGCATTTT.

The chain joins TRBV29-1 to TRBJ1-2; 7 nucleotides align to TRBD1. Germline V gene sequence: CDR1 SQVTM, CDR2 ANQGSEA. The CDR3 runs to 12 residues. Trimming removed 4 bases from V and 3 bases from J; junction bases left unmatched: 2. For the CDR3, the DNA is TGCAGCGTTGGACAGGGCTACTATGGCTACACCTTC. This encodes CSVGQGYYGYTF.

The chain combines TRBV25-1 with TRBJ1-5; D possibly corresponds to TRBD1 (5 bases). Germline CDR1 MGHDK, CDR2 SYGVNS. V was trimmed by 3 bases and J by 9 bases, leaving 12 bases between them. This CDR3 is 13 amino acids long. CDR3 DNA sequence: TGTGCCAGCAGTGAGGGGGGGTTGGGGCCCCAGCATTTT. This translates into CASSEGGLGPQHF.